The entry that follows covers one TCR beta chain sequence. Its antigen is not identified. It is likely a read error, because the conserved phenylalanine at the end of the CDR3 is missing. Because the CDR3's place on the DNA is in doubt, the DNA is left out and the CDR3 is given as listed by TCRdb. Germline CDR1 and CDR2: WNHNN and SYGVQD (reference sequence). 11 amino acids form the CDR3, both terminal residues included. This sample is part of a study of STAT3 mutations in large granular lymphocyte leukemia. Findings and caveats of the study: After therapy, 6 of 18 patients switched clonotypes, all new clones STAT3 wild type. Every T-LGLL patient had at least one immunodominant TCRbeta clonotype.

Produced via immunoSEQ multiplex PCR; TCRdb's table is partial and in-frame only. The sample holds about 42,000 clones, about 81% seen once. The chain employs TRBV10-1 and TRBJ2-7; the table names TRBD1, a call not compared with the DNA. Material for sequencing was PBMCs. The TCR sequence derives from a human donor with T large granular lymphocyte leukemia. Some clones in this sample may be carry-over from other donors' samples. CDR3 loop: CASRIIGTATS.